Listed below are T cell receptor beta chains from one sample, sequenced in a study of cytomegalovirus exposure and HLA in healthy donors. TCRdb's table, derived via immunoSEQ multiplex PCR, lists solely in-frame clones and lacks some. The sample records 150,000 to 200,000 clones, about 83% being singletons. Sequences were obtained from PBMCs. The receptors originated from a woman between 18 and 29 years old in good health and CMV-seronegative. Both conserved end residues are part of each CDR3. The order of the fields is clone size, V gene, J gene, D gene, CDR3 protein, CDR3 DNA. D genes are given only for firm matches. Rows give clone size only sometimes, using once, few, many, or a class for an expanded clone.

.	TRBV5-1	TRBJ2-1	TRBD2	CASSFGRGGGNNEQFF	TGCGCCAGCAGCTTTGGAAGGGGCGGGGGGAACAATGAGCAGTTCTTC
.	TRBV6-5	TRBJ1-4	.	CASSLGGGQEKLFF	TGTGCCAGCAGTTTAGGGGGAGGGCAAGAAAAACTGTTTTTT
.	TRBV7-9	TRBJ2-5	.	CASSSLGLQETQYF	TGTGCCAGCAGCTCGTTGGGGCTACAAGAGACCCAGTACTTC
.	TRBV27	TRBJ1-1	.	CASSLYTGYEGTEAFF	TGTGCCAGCAGTTTATATACAGGGTACGAGGGCACTGAAGCTTTCTTT
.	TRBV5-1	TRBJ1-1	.	CASSSTGLMNTEAFF	TGCGCCAGCAGCTCTACAGGGTTGATGAACACTGAAGCTTTCTTT
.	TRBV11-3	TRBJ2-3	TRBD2	CASSPSFETSGTDTQYF	TGTGCCAGCAGCCCATCGTTCGAGACTAGCGGCACAGATACGCAGTATTTT
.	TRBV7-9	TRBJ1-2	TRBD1	CASSLTGTASKGYTF	TGTGCCAGCAGCCTGACCGGGACAGCTTCCAAGGGCTACACCTTC
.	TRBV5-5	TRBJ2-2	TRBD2	CASSFVSTSEFSGELFF	TGTGCCAGCAGCTTCGTTTCGACTAGCGAGTTTTCCGGGGAGCTGTTTTTT
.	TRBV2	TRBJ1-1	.	CASIGQNTEAFF	TGTGCCAGCATAGGACAGAACACTGAAGCTTTCTTT
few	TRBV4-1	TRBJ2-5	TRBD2	CASRGAGGERSQYF	TGCGCCAGTAGAGGGGCGGGGGGCGAGAGGTCCCAGTACTTC
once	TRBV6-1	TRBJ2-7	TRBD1	CASSEASGQPYEQYF	TGTGCCAGCAGTGAAGCCTCGGGACAGCCCTACGAGCAGTACTTC
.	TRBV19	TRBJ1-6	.	CASSIREAYNSPLHF	TGTGCCAGTAGTATCAGGGAGGCCTATAATTCACCCCTCCACTTT
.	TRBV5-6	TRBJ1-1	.	CASSSLEANTEAFF	TGTGCCAGCAGCTCCCTCGAAGCGAACACTGAAGCTTTCTTT
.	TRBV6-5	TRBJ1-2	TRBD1	CASTITGAYGYTF	TGTGCCAGCACCATTACAGGGGCCTATGGCTACACCTTC
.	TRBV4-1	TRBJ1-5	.	CASSQDRRRGEHWPQHF	TGCGCCAGCAGCCAAGATAGAAGACGGGGAGAACACTGGCCCCAGCATTTT
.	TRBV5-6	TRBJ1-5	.	CASSHGSNQPQHF	TGTGCCAGCAGTCACGGTAGCAATCAGCCCCAGCATTTT
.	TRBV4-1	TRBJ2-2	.	CASRTQGNTGELFF	TGCGCCAGCAGGACCCAGGGGAACACCGGGGAGCTGTTTTTT
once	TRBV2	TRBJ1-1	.	CASSEDPGEGSIKAFF	TGTGCCAGCAGTGAAGACCCGGGGGAGGGGTCTATTAAAGCTTTCTTT